Below, one T cell receptor (beta chain) is given with its context. Repertoires were generated with immunoSEQ multiplex PCR, while TCRdb's copy carries only in-frame clones and drops some. Of about 220,000 clones listed, roughly nine tenths are singletons. Everyone who took part was 18 to 89 years old, and they came from 24 US areas. The study assigned cohorts using participant-reported clinical history. V was pared by 3 bases and J by 1 base, with 7 bases between. The CDR3 runs to 14 residues. The germline gives CDR1 LNHDA, CDR2 SQIVND (reference sequence). This sample stems from a study of blood T cell repertoires in COVID-19. The wider study: PBMCs, B-cell-depleted T cells, or T cells provided the cDNA or gDNA that made up the material.

This clonotype was sampled from a woman aged 18-29 years in a cohort exposed to, infected with or recovered from COVID-19 (not recorded which). V usage is TRBV19 and J usage is TRBJ2-1; the D is unclear. The sequencing sample was made of PBMCs or T cells enriched from blood (not recorded which). The CDR3 is CASSITISYNEQFF. The CDR3 DNA is TGTGCCAGTAGTATTACAATTTCCTACAATGAGCAGTTCTTC. Based on the CDR3 plus reference TRBV19 and TRBJ2-1, the full variable domain is DGGITQSPKYLFRKEGQNVTLSCEQNLNHDAMYWYRQDPGQGLRLIYYSQIVNDFQKGDIAEGYSVSREKKESFPLTVTSAQKNPTAFYLCASSITISYNEQFFGPGTRLTVL.